The sequence of this T cell receptor beta chain was determined in a study of blood T cells in healthy people across ages. Study-level results: PBMCs that were unsorted prevented a conclusive naive versus antigen-experienced comparison.

Trimming removed 6 bases from V and 3 bases from J; junction bases left unmatched: 5. The CDR3 is 15 amino acids. This clonotype was recorded only once. The antigen is unknown. In each sample, at least 6.5 million PBMCs were isolated. A sample-barcoded 5' primer and a J-beta primer mix were used in a second PCR of about 7 to 12 cycles. Tags on each cDNA molecule came from a template-switch adaptor with 12 random nucleotides. All samples gave at least 2.5 million CDR3-containing paired-end reads. A single record per CDR3 protein comes from TCRdb applying MiXCR to the 5' RACE reads. The sample contains over 1,500,000 distinct CDR3 sequences, roughly 43% of which appear only once.

This receptor was taken from a human donor in good health. Sequencing input: blood. V gene TRBV12-3 or TRBV12-4 combines with J gene TRBJ1-6; 7 nucleotides agree with TRBD1. CDR3: CASSYRDSYNSPLHF. CDR3 DNA: TGTGCCAGCAGCTACCGGGACAGCTATAATTCACCCCTCCACTTT.